Sequencing of this T cell receptor beta chain was carried out in a study of identical twins (dated by TCRdb to the mid-2010s). As for the study more broadly: To test whether fetal clonotypes persist, the study used deep sequencing on TCR alpha and beta repertoires from monozygotic twins, unrelated adults of various ages, and cord blood. Replicate twin experiments were performed at different times using different library preparation protocols to rule out contamination. The paper as a whole reports these results and caveats: Invariant T cells such as MAIT and iNKT could partly confound zero-insertion analyses, though diverse VJ usage argued against this for most clonotypes. Fewer insertions were carried by abundant cord blood beta clonotypes; a weaker similar trend was observed in young adult naive repertoires, while no such trend was observed in memory repertoires. Because the same donors could not be followed over many years, the conclusions relied on cross-sectional statistical analysis. Out-of-frame TCR alpha sharing in monozygotic twins was systematically underestimated by recombination models, whereas sharing between unrelated individuals was in agreement with the recombination models. Compared with coincidental sharing between unrelated individuals, out-of-frame TCR alpha sequences shared between twins showed an excess of sequences with low generation probability. The excess sharing between twins in beta out-of-frame sequences was weaker because fewer shared sequences reduced the signal-to-noise ratio.

This clonotype showed up many times. No antigen is known for it. Within one base of it there is no much larger clone, and no base qualities were kept. Every donor was a healthy Caucasian. Three pairs of female monozygotic twins, all aged 18 to 29 years, were included in the twin cohort. RNA for TCR libraries was isolated from peripheral blood mononuclear cells. The CDR3, from cysteine to phenylalanine, totals 13 residues. Kept here is only the CDR3 DNA, which spans 39 bases and is read in frame from base 1. In the germline V gene (reference sequence), CDR1 corresponds to DFQATT and CDR2 to SNEGSKA. The germline V and J ends show losses of 5 bases and 3 bases respectively, and no gene match explains 6 bases of the junction. The library was built by means of 5' RACE. Data came from an Illumina HiSeq 2000. Template switching added a universal primer binding site, and the final cDNA carried a unique molecular identifier that allowed TCR cDNA molecules to be counted accurately. Specific primers in the conserved constant-segment region were used to synthesize first-strand cDNA for TCR alpha and beta chains. To control for contamination, every cDNA library was double barcoded, receiving both a SMART-Mk sample barcode and Illumina barcodes. TruSeq adapter sequences along with Illumina sample barcodes were introduced in two successive PCR steps. The TCR alpha and beta cDNA libraries were sequenced on the Illumina HiSeq platform using custom primers. The study's own analysis went as follows. Raw reads were processed with MiGEC to extract unique molecular identifiers, and MiXCR was used to determine CDR3 positions. For each individual, recombination models were inferred using an EM algorithm with the repgenHMM and IGoR tools. Shared clonotypes were analyzed with the tcR package in R, and sharing was normalized by the product of cloneset sizes. To study raw recombination free of thymic and clonal selection effects, out-of-frame nonproductive sequences were analyzed. TCRdb passed the public sequencing reads through fastp at Q25 and MiXCR, retaining productive beta sequences. Rows merge per CDR3 protein into single entries with the most common DNA and genes. TCRdb, not the authors, supplied the V and J calls. Within this sample are under 800,000 distinct CDR3 sequences, with 21% of them counted one time only. Together, the top ten hold around 4.4% of the sample.

These data are also associated with another study on T cells expressing NK-cell markers. Reported in the second study: Under ten donors provided sorted CD3+CD56+NKG2C+, CD3+CD56+NKG2C- and CD3+CD56-NKG2C+ T-cell subsets, whose TCR beta-chain repertoires were profiled. Among the eight sequenced donors, only one was HCMV-seronegative, while the other seven were HCMV-seropositive. In several experiments an anti-gammadeltaTCR antibody was added to restrict sorting to alphabetaTCR-expressing T cells. In six donors, the dominant CD3+CD56+NKG2C+ clonotypes were among the top 10 CD8+ clonotypes and accounted for roughly 1.0-8% of CD8+ T cells. Those dominant clonotypes were again the most abundant among CD3+CD56-NKG2C+ cells in a few donors, at roughly 25-65%. Whether the expanded NKG2C-expressing T cell clones were specific for HCMV antigens was left unclear. The study sequenced eight donors, all healthy volunteers chosen at random: three men and five women. HCMV serostatus was determined by detecting HCMV-specific IgG in serum with a commercial ELISA kit. For about 6 donors, bulk peripheral blood T-cell repertoires were additionally sequenced from unsorted PBMC. MIGEC handled demultiplexing of the reads and grouping by UMI, while MiTCR was used to assemble and quantify clonotypes. To exclude erroneous sequences, only TCR cDNA sequences supported by at least two reads were retained. The tcR package was used for downstream repertoire analysis, with clonotypes matched between fractions based on CDR3 nucleotide sequence plus V segment. VDJmatch was used to annotate antigen specificity against VDJdb, with one amino acid substitution in CDR3 allowed.

This clonotype was sampled from a young woman in good health. The sequence joins TRBV20-1 to TRBJ2-7, and TRBD2 aligns with 8 junction nucleotides. Sequences were obtained from PBMCs. CDR3 sequence: CSAALAGLYEQYF. The base sequence is TGCAGTGCTGCCCTAGCGGGCCTCTACGAGCAGTACTTC.